This T cell receptor (beta chain) was obtained from a study of glioma-infiltrating T cells after dendritic cell vaccination. Primers: 60 V beta forward and 13 J beta reverse. Some clones are missing from TCRdb's copy, which holds only in-frame ones; the method was immunoSEQ multiplex PCR. The sample lists about 90,000 clones; approximately 81% were seen once. This clone was seen more than once but under ten times. Per the germline V gene, CDR1 is SGHTA and CDR2 is FQGNSA. The CDR3 is made up of 15 amino acids. V was clipped by 5 bases and J by 0 bases, with 11 bases between them. The sequences come from blood, collected before dendritic cell vaccination. This receptor was taken from a human donor with glioblastoma. The chain links TRBV7-2 to TRBJ1-3; unclear D gene. CDR3 amino acids: CASSLSRSSGNTIYF. CDR3 in DNA: TGTGCCAGCAGCCTATCGAGAAGCTCTGGAAACACCATATATTTT. Variable domain in full (rest from reference TRBV7-2 and TRBJ1-3): GAGVSQSPSNKVTEKGKDVELRCDPISGHTALYWYRQSLGQGLEFLIYFQGNSAPDKSGLPSDRFSAERTGGSVSTLTIQRTQQEDSAVYLCASSLSRSSGNTIYFGEGSWLTVV.